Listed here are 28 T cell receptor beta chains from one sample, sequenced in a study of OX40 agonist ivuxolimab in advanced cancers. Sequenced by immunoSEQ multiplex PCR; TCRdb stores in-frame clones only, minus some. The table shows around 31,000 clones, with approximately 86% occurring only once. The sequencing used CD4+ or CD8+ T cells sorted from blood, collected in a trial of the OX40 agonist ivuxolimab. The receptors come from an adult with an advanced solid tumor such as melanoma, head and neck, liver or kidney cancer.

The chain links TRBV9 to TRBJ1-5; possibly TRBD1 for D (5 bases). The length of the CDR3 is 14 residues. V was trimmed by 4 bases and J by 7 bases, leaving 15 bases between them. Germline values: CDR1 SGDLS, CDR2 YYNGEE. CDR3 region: CASSPGGSGQPQHF. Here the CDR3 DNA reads TGTGCCAGCAGCCCTGGGGGGTCGGGCCAGCCCCAGCATTTT.

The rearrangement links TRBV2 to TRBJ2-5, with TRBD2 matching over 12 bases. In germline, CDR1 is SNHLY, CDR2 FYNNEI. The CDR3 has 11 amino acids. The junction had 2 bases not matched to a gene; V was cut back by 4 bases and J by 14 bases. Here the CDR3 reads CASSGLAGAYF. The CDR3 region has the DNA TGTGCCAGCAGTGGACTAGCGGGGGCTTACTTC.

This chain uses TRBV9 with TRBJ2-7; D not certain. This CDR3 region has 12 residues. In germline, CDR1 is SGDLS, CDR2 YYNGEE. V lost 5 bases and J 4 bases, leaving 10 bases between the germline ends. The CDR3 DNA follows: TGTGCCAGCAGAGGCCAATCGTACGAGCAGTACTTC. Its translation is CASRGQSYEQYF.

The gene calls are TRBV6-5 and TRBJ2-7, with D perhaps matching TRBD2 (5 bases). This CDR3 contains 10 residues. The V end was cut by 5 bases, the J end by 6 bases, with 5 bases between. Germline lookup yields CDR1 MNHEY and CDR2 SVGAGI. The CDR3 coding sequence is TGTGCCAGCAGTGAGGGCGAGCAGTACTTC. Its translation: CASSEGEQYF.

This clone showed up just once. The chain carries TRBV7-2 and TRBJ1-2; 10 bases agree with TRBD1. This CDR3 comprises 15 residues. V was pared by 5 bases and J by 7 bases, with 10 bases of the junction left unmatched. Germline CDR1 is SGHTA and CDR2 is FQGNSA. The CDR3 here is CASSDSTGGASGYTF. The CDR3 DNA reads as TGTGCCAGCAGCGATTCGACAGGGGGCGCTTCTGGCTACACCTTC. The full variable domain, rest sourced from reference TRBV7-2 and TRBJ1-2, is GAGVSQSPSNKVTEKGKDVELRCDPISGHTALYWYRQSLGQGLEFLIYFQGNSAPDKSGLPSDRFSAERTGGSVSTLTIQRTQQEDSAVYLCASSDSTGGASGYTFGSGTRLTVV.

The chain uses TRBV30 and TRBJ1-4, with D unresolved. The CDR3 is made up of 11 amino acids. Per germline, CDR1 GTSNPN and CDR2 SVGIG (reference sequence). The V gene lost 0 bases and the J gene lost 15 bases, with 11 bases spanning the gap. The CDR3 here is CAWSVPGRLFF. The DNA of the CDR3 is TGTGCCTGGAGTGTACCCGGACGATTGTTTTTT. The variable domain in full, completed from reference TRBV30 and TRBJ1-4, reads SQTIHQWPATLVQPVGSPLSLECTVEGTSNPNLYWYRQAAGRGLQLLFYSVGIGQISSEVPQNLSASRPQDRQFILSSKKLLLSDSGFYLCAWSVPGRLFFGSGTQLSVL.

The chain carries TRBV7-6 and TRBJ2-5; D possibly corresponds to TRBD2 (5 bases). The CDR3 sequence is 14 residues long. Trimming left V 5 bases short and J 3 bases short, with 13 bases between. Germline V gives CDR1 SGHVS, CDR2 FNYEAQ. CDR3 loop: CASSAEGREETQYF. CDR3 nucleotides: TGTGCCAGCAGCGCCGAGGGCCGGGAAGAGACCCAGTACTTC.

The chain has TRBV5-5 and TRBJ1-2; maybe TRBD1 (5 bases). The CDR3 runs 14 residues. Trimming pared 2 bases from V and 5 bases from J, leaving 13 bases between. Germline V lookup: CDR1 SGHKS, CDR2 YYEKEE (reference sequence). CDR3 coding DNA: TGTGCCAGCAGCTTTCTCCCGGGGGGGTATGGCTACACCTTC. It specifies CASSFLPGGYGYTF.

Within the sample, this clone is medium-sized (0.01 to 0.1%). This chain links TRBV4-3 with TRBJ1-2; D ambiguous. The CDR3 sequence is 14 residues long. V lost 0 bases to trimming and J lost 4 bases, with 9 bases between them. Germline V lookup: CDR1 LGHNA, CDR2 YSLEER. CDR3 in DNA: TGCGCCAGCAGCCAAGATTGGAGTATCTATGGCTACACCTTC. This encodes CASSQDWSIYGYTF.

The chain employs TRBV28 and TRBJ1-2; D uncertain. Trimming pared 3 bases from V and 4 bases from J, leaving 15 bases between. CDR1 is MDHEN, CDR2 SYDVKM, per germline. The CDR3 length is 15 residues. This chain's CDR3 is CASSFLSIRSYGYTF. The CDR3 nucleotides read TGTGCCAGCAGTTTTCTGTCTATACGGTCCTATGGCTACACCTTC.

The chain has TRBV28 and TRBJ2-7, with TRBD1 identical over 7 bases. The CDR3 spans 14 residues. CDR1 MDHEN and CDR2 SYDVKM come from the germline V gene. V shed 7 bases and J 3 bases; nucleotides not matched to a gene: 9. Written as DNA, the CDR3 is TGTGCCAGCAATGACAGGGATATTGGCTACGAGCAGTACTTC. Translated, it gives CASNDRDIGYEQYF.

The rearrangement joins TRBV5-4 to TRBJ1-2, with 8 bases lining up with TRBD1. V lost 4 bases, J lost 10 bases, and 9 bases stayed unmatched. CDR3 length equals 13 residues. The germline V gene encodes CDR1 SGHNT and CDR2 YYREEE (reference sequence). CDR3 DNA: TGTGCCAGCAGCGACGGCAGGGGGCAATTCTACACCTTC. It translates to CASSDGRGQFYTF.

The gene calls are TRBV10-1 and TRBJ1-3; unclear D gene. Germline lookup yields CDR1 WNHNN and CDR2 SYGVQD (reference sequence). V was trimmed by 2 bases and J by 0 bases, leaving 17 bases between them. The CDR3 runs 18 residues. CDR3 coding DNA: TGCGCCAGCAGTGAGCAGCCTACAGCGTCCTTCTCTGGAAACACCATATATTTT. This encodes CASSEQPTASFSGNTIYF.

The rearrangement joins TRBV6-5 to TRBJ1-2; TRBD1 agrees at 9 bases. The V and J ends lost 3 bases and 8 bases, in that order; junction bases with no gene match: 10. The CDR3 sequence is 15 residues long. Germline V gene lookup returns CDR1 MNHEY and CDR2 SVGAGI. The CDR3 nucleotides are TGTGCCAGCAGTTATAGTGGACAGGGGTTGGAGGGCTACACCTTC. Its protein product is CASSYSGQGLEGYTF.

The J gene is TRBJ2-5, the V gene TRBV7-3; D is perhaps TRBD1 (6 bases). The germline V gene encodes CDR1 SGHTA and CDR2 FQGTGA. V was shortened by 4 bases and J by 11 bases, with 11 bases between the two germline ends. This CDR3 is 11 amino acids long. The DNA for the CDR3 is TGTGCCAGCAGCTCGGGACAAGAGCAGTACTTC. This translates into CASSSGQEQYF. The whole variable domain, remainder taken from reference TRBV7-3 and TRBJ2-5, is GAGVSQTPSNKVTEKGKYVELRCDPISGHTALYWYRQSLGQGPEFLIYFQGTGAADDSGLPNDRFFAVRPEGSVSTLKIQRTERGDSAVYLCASSSGQEQYFGPGTRLLVL.

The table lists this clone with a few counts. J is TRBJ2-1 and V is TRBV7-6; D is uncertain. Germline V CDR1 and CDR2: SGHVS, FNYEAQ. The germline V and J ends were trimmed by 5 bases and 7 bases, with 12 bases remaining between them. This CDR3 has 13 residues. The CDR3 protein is CASSPITKNEQFF. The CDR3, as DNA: TGTGCCAGCAGCCCCATTACTAAAAATGAGCAGTTCTTC.

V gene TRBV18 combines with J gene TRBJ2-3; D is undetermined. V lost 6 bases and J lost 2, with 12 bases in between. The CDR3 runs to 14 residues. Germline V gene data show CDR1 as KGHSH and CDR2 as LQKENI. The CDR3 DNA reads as TGTGCCAGCTCGGTTGCCATAATCACAGATACGCAGTATTTT. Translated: CASSVAIITDTQYF.

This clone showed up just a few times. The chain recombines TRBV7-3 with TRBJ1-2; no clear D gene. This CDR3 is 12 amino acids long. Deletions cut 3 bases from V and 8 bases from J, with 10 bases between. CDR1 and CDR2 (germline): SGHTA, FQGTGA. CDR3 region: CASSLPVLGYTF. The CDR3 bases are TGTGCCAGCAGCTTGCCTGTGTTGGGCTACACCTTC.

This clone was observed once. The CDR3, as DNA: TGTGCCAGCCGGCCGACAGGGGGCGCCGTTGTAAACGAGCAGTACTTC. Translating gives CASRPTGGAVVNEQYF. The V and J genes are TRBV27 and TRBJ2-7, with TRBD1 matching 10 bases. The length of the CDR3 is 16 residues. Looked up from germline, CDR1 is MNHEY and CDR2 is SMNVEV (reference sequence). V dropped 8 bases and J dropped 5; count of bases not matched to a gene: 15.

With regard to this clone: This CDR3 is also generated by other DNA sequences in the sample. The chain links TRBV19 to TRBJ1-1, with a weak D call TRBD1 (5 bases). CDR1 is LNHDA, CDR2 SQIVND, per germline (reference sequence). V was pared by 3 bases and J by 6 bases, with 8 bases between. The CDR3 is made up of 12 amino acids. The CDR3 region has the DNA TGTGCCAGTAGTATTGGGGGAGCTGAAGCTTTCTTT. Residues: CASSIGGAEAFF.

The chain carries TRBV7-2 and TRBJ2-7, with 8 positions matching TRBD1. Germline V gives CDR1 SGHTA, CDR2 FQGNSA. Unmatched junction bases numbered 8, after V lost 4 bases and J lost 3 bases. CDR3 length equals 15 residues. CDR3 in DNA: TGTGCCAGCAGCTCCCGGGACAGGATATTCTACGAGCAGTACTTC. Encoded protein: CASSSRDRIFYEQYF.

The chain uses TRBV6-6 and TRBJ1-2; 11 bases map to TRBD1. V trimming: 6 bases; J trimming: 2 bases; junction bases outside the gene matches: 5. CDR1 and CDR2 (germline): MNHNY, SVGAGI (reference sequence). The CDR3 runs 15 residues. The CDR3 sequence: CASSPRTGGNYGYTF. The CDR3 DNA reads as TGTGCCAGCAGCCCCAGGACAGGGGGCAACTATGGCTACACCTTC.

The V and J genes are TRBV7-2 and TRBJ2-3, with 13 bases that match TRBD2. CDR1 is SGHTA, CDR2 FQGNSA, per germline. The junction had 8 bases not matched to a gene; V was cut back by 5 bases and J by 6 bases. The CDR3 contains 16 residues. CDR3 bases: TGTGCCAGCAGCCAACTAGCGGGGGGGCCGAGCGATACGCAGTATTTT. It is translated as CASSQLAGGPSDTQYF.

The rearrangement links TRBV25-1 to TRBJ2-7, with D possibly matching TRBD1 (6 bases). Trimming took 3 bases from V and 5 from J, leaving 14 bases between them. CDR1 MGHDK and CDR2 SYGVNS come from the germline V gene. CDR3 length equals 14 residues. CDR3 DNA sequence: TGTGCCAGCAGTGATGCCAGGGGTCCCCACGAGCAGTACTTC. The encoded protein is CASSDARGPHEQYF.

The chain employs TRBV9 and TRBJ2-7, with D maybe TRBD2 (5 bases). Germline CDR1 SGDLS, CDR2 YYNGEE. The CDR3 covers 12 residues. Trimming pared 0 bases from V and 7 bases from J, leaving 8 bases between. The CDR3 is CASSVAEGEQYF. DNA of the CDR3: TGTGCCAGCAGCGTAGCTGAGGGTGAGCAGTACTTC.

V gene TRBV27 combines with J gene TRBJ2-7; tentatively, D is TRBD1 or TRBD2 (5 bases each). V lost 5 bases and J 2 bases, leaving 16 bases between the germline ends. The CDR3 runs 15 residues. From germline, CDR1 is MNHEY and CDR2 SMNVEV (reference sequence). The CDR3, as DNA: TGTGCCAGCAGTATTTACCGGGACGAACCCTACGAGCAGTACTTC. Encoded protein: CASSIYRDEPYEQYF.

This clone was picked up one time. The CDR3 spells CANLGTGARTGELFF. The CDR3 DNA reads TGTGCCAACCTGGGGACAGGGGCGAGAACCGGGGAGCTGTTTTTT. The rearrangement uses TRBV6-1 and TRBJ2-2, with TRBD1 identical over 10 bases. CDR1 and CDR2 (germline): MNHNS, SASEGT. CDR3 length equals 15 residues. The junction had 10 bases not matched to a gene; V was cut back by 10 bases and J by 5 bases.

The chain's CDR3 is CASRLLVKEGSIFRPTDTQYF. The CDR3 region has the DNA TGCGCCAGCAGGCTTTTGGTTAAGGAAGGCTCAATCTTCCGACCCACAGATACGCAGTATTTT. This chain connects TRBV4-1 to TRBJ2-3; D call uncertain. This CDR3 spans 21 amino acids. In germline, CDR1 is MGHRA, CDR2 YSYEKL. V gave up 6 bases and J gave up 2 bases, with 33 bases separating them.